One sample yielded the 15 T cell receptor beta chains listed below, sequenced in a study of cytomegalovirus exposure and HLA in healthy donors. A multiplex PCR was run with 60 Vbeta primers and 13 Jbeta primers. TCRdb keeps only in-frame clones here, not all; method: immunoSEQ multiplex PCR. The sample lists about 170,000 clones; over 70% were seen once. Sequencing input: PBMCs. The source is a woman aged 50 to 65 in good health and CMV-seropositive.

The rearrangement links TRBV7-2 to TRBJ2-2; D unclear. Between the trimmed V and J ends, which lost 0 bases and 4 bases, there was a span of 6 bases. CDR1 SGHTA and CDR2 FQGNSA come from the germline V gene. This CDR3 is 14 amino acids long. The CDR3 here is CASSLALITGELFF. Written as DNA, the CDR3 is TGTGCCAGCAGCTTAGCATTAATCACCGGGGAGCTGTTTTTT.

This CDR3 reads CASSPGQIYGYTF. CDR3 DNA sequence: TGTGCCAGCAGCCCGGGACAGATATATGGCTACACCTTC. The chain is built from TRBV7-2 and TRBJ1-2; 7 bases match TRBD1. This CDR3 has 13 residues. V dropped 5 bases and J dropped 5; count of bases not matched to a gene: 5. Germline loops: CDR1 SGHTA, CDR2 FQGNSA.

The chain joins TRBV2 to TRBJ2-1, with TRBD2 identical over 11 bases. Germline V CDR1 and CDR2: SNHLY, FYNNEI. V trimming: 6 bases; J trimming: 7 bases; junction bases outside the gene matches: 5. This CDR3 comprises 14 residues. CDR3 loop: CASRGLAGQNEQFF. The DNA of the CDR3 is TGTGCCAGCAGAGGACTAGCGGGCCAGAATGAGCAGTTCTTC.

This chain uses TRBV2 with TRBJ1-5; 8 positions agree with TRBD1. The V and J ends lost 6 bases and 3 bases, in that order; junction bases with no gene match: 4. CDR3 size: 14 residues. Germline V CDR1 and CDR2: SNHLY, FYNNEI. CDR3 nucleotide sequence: TGTGCCAGCAGCAGGGGGCAAGACAATCAGCCCCAGCATTTT. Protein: CASSRGQDNQPQHF.

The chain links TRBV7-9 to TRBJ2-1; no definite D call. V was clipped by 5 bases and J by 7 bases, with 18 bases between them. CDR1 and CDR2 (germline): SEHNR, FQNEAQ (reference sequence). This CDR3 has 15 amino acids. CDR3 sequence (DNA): TGTGCCAGCAGCCCTACATTGGTGACTCCTAATGAGCAGTTCTTC. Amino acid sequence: CASSPTLVTPNEQFF.

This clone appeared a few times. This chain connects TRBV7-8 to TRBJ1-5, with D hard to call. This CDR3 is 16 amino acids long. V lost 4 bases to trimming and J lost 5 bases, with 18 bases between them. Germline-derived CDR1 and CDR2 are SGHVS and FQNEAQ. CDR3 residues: CASSSSIWWEDQPQHF. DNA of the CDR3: TGTGCCAGCAGCTCCTCTATTTGGTGGGAGGATCAGCCCCAGCATTTT. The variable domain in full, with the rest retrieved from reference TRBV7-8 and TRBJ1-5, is GAGVSQSPRYKVAKRGQDVALRCDPISGHVSLFWYQQALGQGPEFLTYFQNEAQLDKSGLPSDRFFAERPEGSVSTLKIQRTQQEDSAVYLCASSSSIWWEDQPQHFGDGTRLSIL.

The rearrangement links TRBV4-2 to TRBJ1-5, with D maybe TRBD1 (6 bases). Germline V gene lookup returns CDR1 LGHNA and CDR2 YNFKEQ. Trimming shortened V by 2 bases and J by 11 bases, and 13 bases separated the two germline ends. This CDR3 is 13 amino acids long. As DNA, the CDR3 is TGTGCCAGCAGCCAAAACGGACAGTCCGCCCAGCATTTT. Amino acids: CASSQNGQSAQHF.

CDR3 nucleotides: TGTGCCAGCGAGCAGCGAGGAACTGAAGCTTTCTTT. Translation gives CASEQRGTEAFF. The chain has TRBV11-3 and TRBJ1-1; D unclear. The CDR3 is 12 amino acids. From germline, CDR1 is SGHNT and CDR2 YENEEA. Trimming removed 8 bases from V and 5 bases from J, with 12 bases in between.

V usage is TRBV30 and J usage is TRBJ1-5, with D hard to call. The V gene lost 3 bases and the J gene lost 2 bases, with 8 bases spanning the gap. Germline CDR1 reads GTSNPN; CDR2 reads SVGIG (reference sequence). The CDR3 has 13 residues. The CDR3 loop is CAWSSLGNQPQHF. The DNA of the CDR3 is TGTGCCTGGAGCTCACTAGGCAATCAGCCCCAGCATTTT.

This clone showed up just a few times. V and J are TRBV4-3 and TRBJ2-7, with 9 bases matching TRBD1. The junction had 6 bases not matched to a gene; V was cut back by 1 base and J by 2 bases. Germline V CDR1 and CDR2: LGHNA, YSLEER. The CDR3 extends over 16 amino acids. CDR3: CASSQGLGTGTYEQYF. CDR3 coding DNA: TGCGCCAGCAGCCAAGGACTCGGGACAGGGACCTACGAGCAGTACTTC.

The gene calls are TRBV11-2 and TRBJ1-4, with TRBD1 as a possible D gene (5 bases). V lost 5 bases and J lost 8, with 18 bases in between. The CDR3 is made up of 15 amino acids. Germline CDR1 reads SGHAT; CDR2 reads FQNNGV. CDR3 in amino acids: CASSKKGVGEEKLFF. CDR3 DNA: TGTGCCAGCAGCAAGAAAGGGGTAGGGGAAGAAAAACTGTTTTTT.

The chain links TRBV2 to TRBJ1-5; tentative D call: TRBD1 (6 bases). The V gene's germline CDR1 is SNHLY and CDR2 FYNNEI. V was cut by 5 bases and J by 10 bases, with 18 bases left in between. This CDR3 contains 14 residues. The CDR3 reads CASSPGGGAEPQHF. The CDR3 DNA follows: TGTGCCAGCAGTCCCGGGGGGGGCGCGGAACCCCAGCATTTT.

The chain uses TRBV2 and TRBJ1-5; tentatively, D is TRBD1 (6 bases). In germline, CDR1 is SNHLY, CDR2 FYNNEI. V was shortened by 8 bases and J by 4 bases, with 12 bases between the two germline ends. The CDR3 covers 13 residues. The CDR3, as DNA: TGTGCCAGCCACAGGGCTGCGAATCAGCCCCAGCATTTT. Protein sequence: CASHRAANQPQHF.

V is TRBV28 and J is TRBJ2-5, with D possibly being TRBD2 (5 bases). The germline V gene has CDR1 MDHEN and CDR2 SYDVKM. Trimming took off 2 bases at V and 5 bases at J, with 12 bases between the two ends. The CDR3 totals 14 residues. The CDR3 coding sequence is TGTGCCAGCAGTTTACCTGTAGGGAGTGAGACCCAGTACTTC. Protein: CASSLPVGSETQYF. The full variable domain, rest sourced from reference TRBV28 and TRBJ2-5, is DVKVTQSSRYLVKRTGEKVFLECVQDMDHENMFWYRQDPGLGLRLIYFSYDVKMKEKGDIPEGYSVSREKKERFSLILESASTNQTSMYLCASSLPVGSETQYFGPGTRLLVL.

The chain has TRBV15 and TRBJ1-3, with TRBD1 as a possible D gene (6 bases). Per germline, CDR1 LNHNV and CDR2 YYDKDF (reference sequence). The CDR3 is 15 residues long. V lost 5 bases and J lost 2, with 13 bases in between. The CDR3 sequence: CATSRGGLAGNTIYF. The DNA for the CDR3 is TGTGCCACCAGCCGCGGGGGGCTGGCTGGAAACACCATATATTTT.